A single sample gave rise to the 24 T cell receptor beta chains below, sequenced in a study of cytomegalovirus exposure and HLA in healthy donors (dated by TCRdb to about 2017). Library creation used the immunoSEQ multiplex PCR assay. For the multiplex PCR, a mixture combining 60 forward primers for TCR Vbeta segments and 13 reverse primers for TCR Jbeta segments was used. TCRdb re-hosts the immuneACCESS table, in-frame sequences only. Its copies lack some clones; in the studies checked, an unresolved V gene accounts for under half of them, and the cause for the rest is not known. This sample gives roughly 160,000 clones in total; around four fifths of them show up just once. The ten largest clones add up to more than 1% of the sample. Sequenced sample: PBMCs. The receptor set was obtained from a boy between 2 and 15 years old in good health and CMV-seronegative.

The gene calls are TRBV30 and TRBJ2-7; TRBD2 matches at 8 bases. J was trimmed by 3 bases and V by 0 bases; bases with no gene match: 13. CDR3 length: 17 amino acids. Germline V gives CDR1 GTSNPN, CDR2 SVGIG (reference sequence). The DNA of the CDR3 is TGTGCCTGGAGTGTACGGGCGGGAGGTGTGTTTGGCTACGAGCAGTACTTC. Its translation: CAWSVRAGGVFGYEQYF.

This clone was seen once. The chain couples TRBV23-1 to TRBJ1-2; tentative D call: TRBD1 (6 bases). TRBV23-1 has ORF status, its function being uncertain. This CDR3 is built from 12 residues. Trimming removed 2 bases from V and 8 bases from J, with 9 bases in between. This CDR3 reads CASSQGGGGYTF. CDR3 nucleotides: TGCGCCAGCAGTCAAGGCGGGGGCGGCTACACCTTC.

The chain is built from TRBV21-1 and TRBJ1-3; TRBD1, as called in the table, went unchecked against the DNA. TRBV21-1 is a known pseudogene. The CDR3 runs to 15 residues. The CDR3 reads CASSLPDSEGNTIYF. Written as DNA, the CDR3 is TGTGCCAGCAGCCTCCCGGACAGTGAGGGAAACACCATATATTTT.

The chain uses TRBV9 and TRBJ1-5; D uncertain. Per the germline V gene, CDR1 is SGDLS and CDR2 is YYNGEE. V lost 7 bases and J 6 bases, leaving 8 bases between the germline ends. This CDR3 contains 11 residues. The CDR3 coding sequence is TGTGCCAGCCCCGTCCTTCAGCCCCAGCATTTT. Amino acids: CASPVLQPQHF. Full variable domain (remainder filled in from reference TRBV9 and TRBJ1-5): DSGVTQTPKHLITATGQRVTLRCSPRSGDLSVYWYQQSLDQGLQFLIQYYNGEERAKGNILERFSAQQFPDLHSELNLSSLELGDSALYFCASPVLQPQHFGDGTRLSIL.

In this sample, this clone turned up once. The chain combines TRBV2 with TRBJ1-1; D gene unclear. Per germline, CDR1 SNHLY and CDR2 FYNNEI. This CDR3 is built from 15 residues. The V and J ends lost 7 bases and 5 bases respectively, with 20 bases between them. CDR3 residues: CASTLRRGSGTEAFF. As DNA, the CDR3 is TGTGCCAGCACCCTACGTCGGGGAAGCGGGACTGAAGCTTTCTTT.

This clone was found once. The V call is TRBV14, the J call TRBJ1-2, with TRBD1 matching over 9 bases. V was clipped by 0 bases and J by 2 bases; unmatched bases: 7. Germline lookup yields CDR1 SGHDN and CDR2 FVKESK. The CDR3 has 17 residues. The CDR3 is CASSQDYHGTGNYGYTF. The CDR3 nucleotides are TGTGCCAGCAGCCAAGATTATCACGGGACAGGGAACTATGGCTACACCTTC.

In DNA form, the CDR3 reads TGTGCCAGCAGCGTAGGGACTAGCGGCTCAAATGAGCAGTTCTTC. Its protein is CASSVGTSGSNEQFF. The chain is built from TRBV9 and TRBJ2-1; TRBD2 agrees at 10 bases. V shed 0 bases, J shed 7 bases, and the junction held 4 bases outside the gene matches. The CDR3 is 15 residues long. Per germline, CDR1 SGDLS and CDR2 YYNGEE.

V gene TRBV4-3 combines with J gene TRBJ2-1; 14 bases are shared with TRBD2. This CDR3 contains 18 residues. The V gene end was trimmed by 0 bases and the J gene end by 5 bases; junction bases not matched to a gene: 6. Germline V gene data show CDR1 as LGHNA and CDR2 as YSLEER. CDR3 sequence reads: CASSQDPRTSGGNNEQFF. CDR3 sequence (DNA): TGCGCCAGCAGCCAAGATCCAAGGACTAGCGGGGGGAACAATGAGCAGTTCTTC.

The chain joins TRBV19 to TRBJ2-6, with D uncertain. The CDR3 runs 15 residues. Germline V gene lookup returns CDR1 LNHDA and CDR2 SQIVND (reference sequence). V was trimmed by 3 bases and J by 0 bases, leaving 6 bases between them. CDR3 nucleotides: TGTGCCAGTAGTATTGAGGACTCTGGGGCCAACGTCCTGACTTTC. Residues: CASSIEDSGANVLTF.

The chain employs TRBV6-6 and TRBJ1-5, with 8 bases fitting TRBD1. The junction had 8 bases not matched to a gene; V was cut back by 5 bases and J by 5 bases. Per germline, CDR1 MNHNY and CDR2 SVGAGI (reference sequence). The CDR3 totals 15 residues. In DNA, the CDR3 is TGTGCCAGCAGTATGGACAGGGTAGGAGATCAGCCCCAGCATTTT. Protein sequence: CASSMDRVGDQPQHF.

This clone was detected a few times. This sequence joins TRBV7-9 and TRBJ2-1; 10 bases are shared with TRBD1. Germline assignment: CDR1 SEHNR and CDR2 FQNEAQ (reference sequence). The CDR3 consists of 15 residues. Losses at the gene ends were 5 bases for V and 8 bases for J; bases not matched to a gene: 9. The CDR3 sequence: CASSARDRGGYEQFF. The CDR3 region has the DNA TGTGCCAGCAGCGCCCGGGACAGGGGAGGATATGAGCAGTTCTTC.

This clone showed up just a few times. CDR3 bases: TGTGCCAGTACTTTTACAGGCACTTATAGCAATCAGCCCCAGCATTTT. It specifies CASTFTGTYSNQPQHF. This chain connects TRBV19 to TRBJ1-5; a possible D gene is TRBD1 (5 bases). This CDR3 is built from 16 residues. V was clipped by 7 bases and J by 0 bases, with 16 bases between them. Germline loops: CDR1 LNHDA, CDR2 SQIVND (reference sequence).

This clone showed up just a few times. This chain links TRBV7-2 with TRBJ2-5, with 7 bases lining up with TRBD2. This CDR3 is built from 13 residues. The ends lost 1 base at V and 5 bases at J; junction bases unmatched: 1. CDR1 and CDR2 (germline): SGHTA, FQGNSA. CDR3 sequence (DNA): TGTGCCAGCAGCTTAGTCGGGGGGGAGACCCAGTACTTC. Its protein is CASSLVGGETQYF. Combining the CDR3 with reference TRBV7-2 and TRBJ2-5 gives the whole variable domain GAGVSQSPSNKVTEKGKDVELRCDPISGHTALYWYRQSLGQGLEFLIYFQGNSAPDKSGLPSDRFSAERTGGSVSTLTIQRTQQEDSAVYLCASSLVGGETQYFGPGTRLLVL.

CDR3 sequence (DNA): TGTGCCAGCAGCTGGCCGGGACTAGCGGGGGGTTCCCGAGAGACCCAGTACTTC. This translates into CASSWPGLAGGSRETQYF. The genes are TRBV7-8 and TRBJ2-5; 15 positions agree with TRBD2. V shed 4 bases, J shed 4 bases, and the junction held 10 bases outside the gene matches. Germline V gene data show CDR1 as SGHVS and CDR2 as FQNEAQ. The CDR3 is 18 amino acids.

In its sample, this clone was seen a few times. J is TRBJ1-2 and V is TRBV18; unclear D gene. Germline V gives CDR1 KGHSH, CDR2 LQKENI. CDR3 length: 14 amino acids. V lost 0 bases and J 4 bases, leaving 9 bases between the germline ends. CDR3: CASSPPERVYGYTF. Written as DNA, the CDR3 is TGTGCCAGCTCACCACCCGAGCGCGTCTATGGCTACACCTTC.

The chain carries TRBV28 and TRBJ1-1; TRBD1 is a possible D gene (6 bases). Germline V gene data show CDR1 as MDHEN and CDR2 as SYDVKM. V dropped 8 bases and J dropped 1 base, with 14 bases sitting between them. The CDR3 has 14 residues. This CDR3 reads CASGEGGTNTEAFF. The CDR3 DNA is TGTGCCAGCGGCGAGGGGGGGACGAACACTGAAGCTTTCTTT.

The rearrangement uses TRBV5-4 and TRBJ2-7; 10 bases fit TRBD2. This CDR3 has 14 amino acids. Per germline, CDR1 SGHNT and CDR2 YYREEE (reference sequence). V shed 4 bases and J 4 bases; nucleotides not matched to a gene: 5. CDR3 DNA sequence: TGTGCCAGCAGCGACCGGACTAGCGGTTACGAGCAGTACTTC. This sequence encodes CASSDRTSGYEQYF. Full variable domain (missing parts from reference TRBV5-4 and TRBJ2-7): ETGVTQSPTHLIKTRGQQVTLRCSSQSGHNTVSWYQQALGQGPQFIFQYYREEENGRGNFPPRFSGLQFPNYSSELNVNALELDDSALYLCASSDRTSGYEQYFGPGTRLTVT.

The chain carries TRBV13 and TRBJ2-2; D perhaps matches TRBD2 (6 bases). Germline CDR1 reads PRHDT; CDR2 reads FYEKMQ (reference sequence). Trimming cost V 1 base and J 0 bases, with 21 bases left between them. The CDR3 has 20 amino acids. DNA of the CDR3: TGTGCCAGCAGCTTAGATTTCGGAGGGAGCAGCGCAGCGAACACCGGGGAGCTGTTTTTT. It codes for CASSLDFGGSSAANTGELFF. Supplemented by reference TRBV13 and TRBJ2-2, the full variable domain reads AAGVIQSPRHLIKEKRETATLKCYPIPRHDTVYWYQQGPGQDPQFLISFYEKMQSDKGSIPDRFSAQQFSDYHSELNMSSLELGDSALYFCASSLDFGGSSAANTGELFFGEGSRLTVL.

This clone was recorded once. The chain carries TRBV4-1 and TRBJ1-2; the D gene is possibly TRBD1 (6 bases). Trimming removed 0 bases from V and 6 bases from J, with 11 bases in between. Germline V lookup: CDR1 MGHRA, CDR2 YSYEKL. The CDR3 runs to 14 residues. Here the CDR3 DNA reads TGCGCCAGCAGCCAAGAACAGGGAGGGAATGGCTACACCTTC. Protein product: CASSQEQGGNGYTF.

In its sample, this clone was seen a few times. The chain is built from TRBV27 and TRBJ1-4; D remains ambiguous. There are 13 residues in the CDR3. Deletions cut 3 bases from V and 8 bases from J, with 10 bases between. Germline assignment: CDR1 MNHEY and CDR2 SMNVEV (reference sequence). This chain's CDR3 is CASSFRGGEKLFF. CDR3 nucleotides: TGTGCCAGCAGTTTTCGGGGTGGGGAAAAACTGTTTTTT.

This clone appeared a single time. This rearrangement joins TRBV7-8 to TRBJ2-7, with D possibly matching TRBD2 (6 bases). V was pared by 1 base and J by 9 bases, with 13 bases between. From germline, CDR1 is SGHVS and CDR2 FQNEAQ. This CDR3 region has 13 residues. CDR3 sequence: CASSLVGREVQYF. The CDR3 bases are TGTGCCAGCAGCTTAGTTGGTAGGGAGGTGCAGTACTTC.

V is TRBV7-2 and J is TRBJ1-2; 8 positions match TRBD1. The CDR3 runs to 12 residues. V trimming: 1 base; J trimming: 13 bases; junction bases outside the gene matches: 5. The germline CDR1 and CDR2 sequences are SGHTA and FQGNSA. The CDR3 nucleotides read TGTGCCAGCAGCTTAGGGACAGGGACCCCCACCTTC. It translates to CASSLGTGTPTF.

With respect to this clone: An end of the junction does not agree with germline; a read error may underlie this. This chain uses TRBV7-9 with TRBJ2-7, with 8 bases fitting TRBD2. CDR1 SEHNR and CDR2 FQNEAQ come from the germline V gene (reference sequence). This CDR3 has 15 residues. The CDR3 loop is CSSSLTTSGAYEQYF. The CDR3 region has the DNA TGTTCCAGCAGCTTAACAACTAGCGGAGCCTACGAGCAGTACTTC.

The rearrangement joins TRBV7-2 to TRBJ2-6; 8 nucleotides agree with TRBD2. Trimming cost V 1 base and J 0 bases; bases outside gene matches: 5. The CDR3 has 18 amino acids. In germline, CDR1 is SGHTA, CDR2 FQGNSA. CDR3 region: CASSLGLAGFSGANVLTF. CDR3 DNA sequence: TGTGCCAGCAGCTTAGGGCTAGCGGGTTTCTCTGGGGCCAACGTCCTGACTTTC.